These 30 T cell receptor beta chains were sequenced from one sample in a study of regulatory T cells in long-lasting Graves disease. Time point here: persistent/refractory GD, antithyroid drugs over 5 years with positive TRAb. The TCR library used RNA extracted from PBMCs. CDR3 regions were amplified by Arm-PCR using iRepertoire HTBI primers to build TCR beta libraries. One entry per CDR3 protein results from TCRdb running MiXCR on the multiplex PCR reads. The table lists some 280,000 distinct CDR3 sequences, roughly a fifth of them singletons. The input for sequencing was peripheral blood mononuclear cells (PBMCs), taken when the disease was refractory, from a patient treated with antithyroid drugs. The receptors shown here come from a female donor with Graves disease.

J is TRBJ2-7 and V is TRBV7-9; 9 bases are shared with TRBD1. The junction had 5 bases not matched to a gene; V was cut back by 5 bases and J by 3 bases. CDR1 is SEHNR and CDR2 is FQNEAQ in the germline V gene (reference sequence). The CDR3 contains 14 residues. The CDR3, as DNA: TGTGCCAGCAGCATGGGACAGGGCCTCTACGAGCAGTACTTC. This codes for CASSMGQGLYEQYF.

The chain couples TRBV7-2 to TRBJ2-3; 9 bases map to TRBD2. The CDR3 extends over 18 amino acids. Germline trimming cut 7 bases from V and 3 bases from J; bases unmatched to any gene: 17. Germline loops: CDR1 SGHTA, CDR2 FQGNSA. The CDR3 region is CASTDLAGGPGITDTQYF. Here the CDR3 DNA reads TGTGCCAGCACCGATTTGGCGGGAGGGCCAGGGATAACAGATACGCAGTATTTT. Drawing the rest from reference TRBV7-2 and TRBJ2-3, the complete variable domain is GAGVSQSPSNKVTEKGKDVELRCDPISGHTALYWYRQSLGQGLEFLIYFQGNSAPDKSGLPSDRFSAERTGGSVSTLTIQRTQQEDSAVYLCASTDLAGGPGITDTQYFGPGTRLTVL.

This clonotype was seen only a few times. J is TRBJ1-4 and V is TRBV4-1; the D gene is possibly TRBD1 (5 bases). Germline assignment: CDR1 MGHRA and CDR2 YSYEKL. Trimming cost V 2 bases and J 3 bases, with 10 bases left between them. This CDR3 comprises 15 residues. For the CDR3, the DNA is TGCGCCAGCAGCCAACCCGGGGGGGCTAATGAAAAACTGTTTTTT. Protein sequence: CASSQPGGANEKLFF.

This clonotype was seen more than once but under ten times. This chain joins TRBV19 and TRBJ1-2; no clear D. The CDR3 runs 15 residues. Germline CDR1 LNHDA, CDR2 SQIVND (reference sequence). Deletions cut 5 bases from V and 4 bases from J, with 17 bases between. CDR3 nucleotide sequence: TGTGCCAGTAGTCCGGCGGGGAACACCCTCTATGGCTACACCTTC. Translating it yields CASSPAGNTLYGYTF.

This clonotype appeared a few times. The V call is TRBV7-2, the J call TRBJ2-2; 8 bases agree with TRBD2. The germline V gene has CDR1 SGHTA and CDR2 FQGNSA. The V gene end was trimmed by 1 base and the J gene end by 0 bases; junction bases not matched to a gene: 4. This CDR3 is 17 amino acids long. CDR3: CASSLDLAGTNTGELFF. DNA for the CDR3: TGTGCCAGCAGCTTAGACCTAGCGGGTACGAACACCGGGGAGCTGTTTTTT.

The rearrangement links TRBV20-1 to TRBJ2-2, with 13 nucleotides matching TRBD2. This CDR3 contains 17 residues. The V gene end was trimmed by 3 bases and the J gene end by 7 bases; junction bases not matched to a gene: 11. CDR1 and CDR2 (germline): DFQATT, SNEGSKA (reference sequence). CDR3 nucleotide sequence: TGCAGTGCTAGCGTCCCACTAGCGGGAGGGCTGGTCGGGGAGCTGTTTTTT. Its translation is CSASVPLAGGLVGELFF.

This clonotype turned up a few times. The J gene is TRBJ1-1, the V gene TRBV18; 7 bases are shared with TRBD1. The CDR3 contains 15 residues. CDR1 and CDR2 from the germline V gene are KGHSH and LQKENI. After removal of 2 bases from V and 0 bases from J, the junction contained 3 bases not matched to a gene. The CDR3 bases are TGTGCCAGCTCACCAGACACAGGGGTGAACACTGAAGCTTTCTTT. Its protein is CASSPDTGVNTEAFF.

This clonotype was observed once. A much larger clone differs from this one at a single base, so this may be a read error. The chain employs TRBV28 and TRBJ2-7; D may be TRBD1 (6 bases). The germline V gene has CDR1 MDHEN and CDR2 SYDVKM. This CDR3 is built from 12 residues. DNA of the CDR3: TGTGCCAGCCAGGGGTTAACCTACGAGCAGTGCTTC. Translated, it gives CASQGLTYEQCF.

V and J are TRBV20-1 and TRBJ1-2; 7 bases are a match to TRBD1. Germline-derived CDR1 and CDR2 are DFQATT and SNEGSKA (reference sequence). This CDR3 is built from 14 residues. With V trimmed by 2 bases and J by 6 bases, 9 bases remained unmatched. The CDR3 protein is CSARLNDRVNGYTF. The CDR3 region has the DNA TGCAGTGCTAGACTCAACGACAGGGTCAATGGCTACACCTTC.

This clonotype was found many times. This chain links TRBV28 with TRBJ1-6; weak D call: TRBD1 (5 bases). The CDR3 runs 14 residues. The V end was cut by 3 bases, the J end by 6 bases, with 9 bases between. CDR1 and CDR2 from the germline V gene are MDHEN and SYDVKM. CDR3 sequence: CASSLSGSNSPLHF. The CDR3 DNA follows: TGTGCCAGCAGTTTGTCAGGGTCTAATTCACCCCTCCACTTT.

J is TRBJ2-7 and V is TRBV27; D remains ambiguous. The germline V gene has CDR1 MNHEY and CDR2 SMNVEV (reference sequence). The V gene lost 3 bases and the J gene lost 0 bases, with 9 bases spanning the gap. The CDR3 has 14 amino acids. DNA of the CDR3: TGTGCCAGCAGTTTGAGGAGTAGCTCCTACGAGCAGTACTTC. Residues: CASSLRSSSYEQYF.

The chain employs TRBV7-2 and TRBJ2-3; D might be TRBD2 (6 bases). The CDR3 runs 14 residues. CDR1 SGHTA and CDR2 FQGNSA come from the germline V gene. With 5 bases removed from V and 7 bases from J, the gap between germline ends came to 16 bases. The CDR3 spells CASSPGGTVNTQYF. The DNA for the CDR3 is TGTGCCAGCAGCCCTGGGGGGACCGTGAATACGCAGTATTTT.

The chain combines TRBV3-1 with TRBJ2-2, with D tentatively TRBD2 (6 bases). CDR1 LGHDT and CDR2 YNNKEL come from the germline V gene (reference sequence). This CDR3 comprises 15 residues. V was pared by 3 bases and J by 2 bases, with 10 bases between. CDR3 DNA sequence: TGTGCCAGCAGCCACCTAGCGTCAAACACCGGGGAGCTGTTTTTT. This translates into CASSHLASNTGELFF.

This clonotype was observed a few times. The gene calls are TRBV20-1 and TRBJ2-7, with D perhaps assigned TRBD1 or TRBD2 (5 bases each). The length of the CDR3 is 14 residues. Trimming pared 4 bases from V and 0 bases from J, leaving 13 bases between. The germline V gene encodes CDR1 DFQATT and CDR2 SNEGSKA (reference sequence). The CDR3 sequence is CSAIGRDLSYEQYF. The CDR3 DNA follows: TGCAGTGCTATAGGCAGGGACCTCTCCTACGAGCAGTACTTC.

The genes are TRBV20-1 and TRBJ2-7; D not resolved. CDR1 and CDR2 (germline): DFQATT, SNEGSKA (reference sequence). The CDR3 extends over 11 amino acids. The V end was cut by 3 bases, the J end by 6 bases, with 9 bases between. The CDR3 DNA follows: TGCAGTGCTAGTGGAGCCGGCGAGCAGTACTTC. It translates to CSASGAGEQYF.

This clonotype was counted ten times or more. The rearrangement uses TRBV12-3 or TRBV12-4 and TRBJ1-5; D possibly corresponds to TRBD1 (6 bases). Between the trimmed V and J ends, which lost 2 bases and 2 bases, there was a span of 10 bases. CDR3 length: 15 amino acids. The CDR3 region is CASSLWGGGNQPQHF. The CDR3 nucleotides are TGTGCCAGCAGTTTATGGGGGGGCGGCAATCAGCCCCAGCATTTT.

Note on this clonotype: With a far larger clone one base away, a read error is the likely cause. The chain joins TRBV11-2 to TRBJ2-7, with D perhaps given as TRBD1 or TRBD2 (6 bases each). The ends were cut back, 5 bases at V and 4 bases at J, with 24 bases in the middle. This CDR3 is built from 17 residues. CDR1 is SGHAT, CDR2 FQNNGV, per germline. For the CDR3, the DNA is TGTGCCAGCAGCGGTTCATCGGGGGCATCCGCGGCTTACGAGCAGTACTTC. Its translation: CASSGSSGASAAYEQYF.

The chain is built from TRBV6-1 and TRBJ2-3, with D perhaps TRBD1 (5 bases). This CDR3 comprises 13 residues. V lost 8 bases and J lost 2, with 11 bases in between. From germline, CDR1 is MNHNS and CDR2 SASEGT. The CDR3 bases are TGTGCCAGCGCCCTACAGGCCACAGATACGCAGTATTTT. Encoded protein: CASALQATDTQYF.

This rearrangement joins TRBV30 to TRBJ2-7; 7 nucleotides align to TRBD1. Germline CDR1 is GTSNPN and CDR2 is SVGIG (reference sequence). The CDR3 consists of 14 residues. V lost 4 bases, J lost 5 bases, and 11 bases stayed unmatched. The CDR3 region is CAWKGYRGSNEQYF. CDR3 in DNA: TGTGCCTGGAAGGGGTACAGGGGTAGCAACGAGCAGTACTTC.

This clonotype was seen ten or more times. This rearrangement joins TRBV6-1 to TRBJ1-5; D is possibly TRBD1 (6 bases). The CDR3 extends over 13 amino acids. Germline V lookup: CDR1 MNHNS, CDR2 SASEGT. V was trimmed by 6 bases and J by 6 bases, leaving 12 bases between them. The CDR3, as DNA: TGTGCCAGCAGAAGGACAGTAGGTCAGCCCCAGCATTTT. It codes for CASRRTVGQPQHF.

There are a few counts of this clonotype. The chain joins TRBV6-2 or TRBV6-3 to TRBJ1-1; D gene uncertain. In germline, CDR1 is MNHEY, CDR2 SVGEGT. V was cut by 2 bases and J by 7 bases, with 14 bases left in between. This CDR3 has 14 amino acids. CDR3 sequence: CASSYAGEPHEAFF. The DNA of the CDR3 is TGTGCCAGCAGTTACGCAGGCGAACCCCATGAAGCTTTCTTT.

The V call is TRBV19, the J call TRBJ1-5, with a possible D match to TRBD1 (6 bases). The CDR3 has 14 amino acids. Germline V gene lookup returns CDR1 LNHDA and CDR2 SQIVND (reference sequence). V dropped 5 bases and J dropped 3 bases, with 11 bases sitting between them. The CDR3 spells CASSQGPYNQPQHF. In DNA, the CDR3 is TGTGCCAGTAGTCAGGGGCCCTACAATCAGCCCCAGCATTTT.

This clonotype was found many times. The chain joins TRBV20-1 to TRBJ1-2; 9 positions match TRBD1. The CDR3 sequence is 13 residues long. From germline, CDR1 is DFQATT and CDR2 SNEGSKA (reference sequence). Germline trimming cut 3 bases from V and 13 bases from J; bases unmatched to any gene: 12. CDR3 sequence: CSASSGDRAISTF. CDR3 in DNA: TGCAGTGCTAGTTCCGGGGACAGGGCGATCAGCACCTTC.

This clonotype was recorded a few times. V is TRBV18 and J is TRBJ2-3; a possible D gene is TRBD1 (5 bases). CDR3 size: 14 residues. V lost 8 bases to trimming and J lost 2 bases, with 14 bases between them. Germline loops: CDR1 KGHSH, CDR2 LQKENI. The DNA for the CDR3 is TGTGCCAGCCCAGGACCAGGGAACACAGATACGCAGTATTTT. It is translated as CASPGPGNTDTQYF.

The sample holds many counts of this clonotype. The chain uses TRBV12-3 or TRBV12-4 and TRBJ1-4; D may be TRBD1 (5 bases). The CDR3 is 12 amino acids. Trimming stripped 11 bases from V and 7 bases from J, with 14 bases between. CDR3 amino acids: CASRGGGEKLFF. DNA of the CDR3: TGTGCCTCCCGTGGGGGGGGTGAAAAACTGTTTTTT.

A word on this clonotype: Here the CDR3 omits its conserved ending phenylalanine or tryptophan, so a read error is the likely source. The DNA is omitted, as the CDR3 cannot be located on it reliably, and the CDR3 follows TCRdb's listing. The chain carries TRBV29-1 and TRBJ1-1; whether TRBD1, the table's D call, matches the DNA was not checked. A total of 11 residues make up the CDR3, ends included. CDR1 and CDR2 (germline): SQVTM, ANQGSEA. The CDR3 loop is CSALYRGLNKI.

The chain uses TRBV7-6 and TRBJ2-1, with D unresolved. The CDR3 length is 18 residues. The germline V gene has CDR1 SGHVS and CDR2 FNYEAQ. Trimming pared 0 bases from V and 2 bases from J, leaving 17 bases between. The CDR3 reads CASSLANVESAAYNEQFF. The CDR3 nucleotides are TGTGCCAGCAGCTTAGCGAACGTGGAGTCAGCCGCCTACAATGAGCAGTTCTTC.

This clonotype has just a few counts. The CDR3 sequence: CSAPMRDSRYNEQFF. The CDR3 DNA follows: TGCAGTGCCCCAATGCGGGACAGCCGATACAATGAGCAGTTCTTC. The chain is built from TRBV20-1 and TRBJ2-1; tentative D call: TRBD1 (7 bases). Germline lookup yields CDR1 DFQATT and CDR2 SNEGSKA (reference sequence). The CDR3 contains 15 residues. V gave up 6 bases and J gave up 4 bases, with 19 bases separating them.

The genes are TRBV5-1 and TRBJ2-2, with TRBD2 matching over 7 bases. The CDR3 is made up of 15 amino acids. Germline trimming cut 1 base from V and 3 bases from J; bases unmatched to any gene: 3. CDR1 and CDR2 (germline): SGHRS, YFSETQ. The DNA for the CDR3 is TGCGCCAGCAGCTTGAGAGCGGGATACACCGGGGAGCTGTTTTTT. Translating gives CASSLRAGYTGELFF.

This clonotype was counted ten times or more. This chain joins TRBV11-2 and TRBJ2-2; D possibly corresponds to TRBD2 (6 bases). This CDR3 spans 16 amino acids. The V and J ends lost 3 bases and 0 bases respectively, with 11 bases between them. Per the germline V gene, CDR1 is SGHAT and CDR2 is FQNNGV. The CDR3 here is CASSFPGLTNTGELFF. The CDR3 DNA follows: TGTGCCAGCAGCTTCCCGGGACTGACGAACACCGGGGAGCTGTTTTTT.